This T cell receptor (beta chain) comes out of a study of Graves' ophthalmopathy and Graves' hyperthyroidism. Germline lookup yields CDR1 MNHEY and CDR2 SVGAGI. The CDR3 loop spans 14 amino acids. Between the trimmed V and J ends, which lost 6 bases and 9 bases, there was a span of 15 bases. RNA transcripts served as template for amplifying TCR beta CDR3 sequences. A first-round RT-PCR used HTBI primers, followed by a second-round multiplex PCR. Each CDR3 protein gets one entry after TCRdb re-called the multiplex PCR reads with MiXCR. The repertoire has roughly 1.1 million distinct CDR3 sequences, 35% to 40% of them found once; the top ten carry 11%.

Sample: peripheral blood or thyroid tissue (not recorded which). The receptor comes from an adult man with Graves' hyperthyroidism. The gene calls are TRBV6-5 and TRBJ1-6; TRBD1 might be the D (5 bases). The chain's CDR3 is CASSPVGGRSPLHF. The CDR3 DNA follows: TGTGCCAGCAGCCCCGTCGGGGGACGTTCACCCCTCCACTTT.